This T cell receptor beta chain was identified in a study of Ad26.COV2.S vaccination and SARS-CoV-2 variants. Study background: The study gave Ad26.COV2.S intramuscularly, once or twice 56 days apart.

Treatment defined: 19 received Ad26.COV2.S at low or high dose, single or two shots; about 5 received placebo; per-sample allocation not given. Samples came from day 63 after the first vaccine or placebo injection. In germline, CDR1 is SGHTA, CDR2 FQGNSA. V lost 0 bases, J lost 4 bases, and 4 bases lay in between. The CDR3 is 14 amino acids. For this clone: Its target is not known.

Overall study results and limits: Greater spike-specific TCR breadth was seen in vaccine recipients than in placebo recipients.

Sequenced by immunoSEQ multiplex PCR; TCRdb stores in-frame clones only, minus some. The sample lists roughly 400,000 clones, about 92% occurring once. The material sequenced was peripheral blood, taken in a trial of Ad26.COV2.S vaccine versus placebo. The chain is built from TRBV7-2 and TRBJ2-6; D call uncertain. The TCR comes from a person aged 18-65 years who received the Ad26.COV2.S COVID-19 vaccine or a placebo. The CDR3 DNA reads TGTGCCAGCAGCTTAGCCCAAGGGGCCAACGTCCTGACTTTC. Protein product: CASSLAQGANVLTF. Full variable domain (remainder filled in from reference TRBV7-2 and TRBJ2-6): GAGVSQSPSNKVTEKGKDVELRCDPISGHTALYWYRQSLGQGLEFLIYFQGNSAPDKSGLPSDRFSAERTGGSVSTLTIQRTQQEDSAVYLCASSLAQGANVLTFGAGSRLTVL.